This paragraph covers one T cell receptor beta chain sequence. The entry originates in a study of T cell changes during pregnancy in multiple sclerosis. Generated by immunoSEQ multiplex PCR, the TCRdb table keeps only in-frame clones and is missing some. The data hold 45,000 to 60,000 clones, with 85% to 95% observed a single time. From germline, CDR1 is ENHRY and CDR2 SYGVKD. V was clipped by 3 bases and J by 9 bases, with 15 bases between them. This CDR3 is built from 14 residues. Sequenced material: CD4+ T cells from peripheral blood mononuclear cells, taken in the third trimester of pregnancy. The TCR originated in a female donor with multiple sclerosis, enrolled in a pregnancy study. The chain uses TRBV10-3 and TRBJ1-5; D perhaps matches TRBD1 (6 bases). The CDR3 reads CAISERGAEGPQHF. CDR3 nucleotides: TGTGCCATCAGTGAACGGGGGGCCGAAGGGCCCCAGCATTTT.